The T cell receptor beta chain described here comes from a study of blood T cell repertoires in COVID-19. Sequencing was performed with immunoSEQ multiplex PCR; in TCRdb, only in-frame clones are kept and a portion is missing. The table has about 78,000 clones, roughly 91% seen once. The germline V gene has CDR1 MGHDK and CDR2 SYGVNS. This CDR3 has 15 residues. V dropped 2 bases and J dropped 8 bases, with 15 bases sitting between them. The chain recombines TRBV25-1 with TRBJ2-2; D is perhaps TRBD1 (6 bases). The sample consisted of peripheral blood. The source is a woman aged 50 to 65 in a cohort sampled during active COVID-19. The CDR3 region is CASSERLAGVGELFF. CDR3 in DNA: TGTGCCAGCAGTGAAAGGCTGGCAGGGGTAGGGGAGCTGTTTTTT. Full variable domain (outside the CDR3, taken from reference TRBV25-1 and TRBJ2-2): EADIYQTPRYLVIGTGKKITLECSQTMGHDKMYWYQQDPGMELHLIHYSYGVNSTEKGDLSSESTVSRIRTEHFPLTLESARPSHTSQYLCASSERLAGVGELFFGEGSRLTVL.